This entry concerns a single T cell receptor beta chain. Antigen specificity is unknown. Given the absence of the conserved phenylalanine or tryptophan at the CDR3 end, a read error is likely. The limits of the CDR3 on the DNA are not certain, so only TCRdb's listed CDR3 is given. Genomic DNA was employed as the template in profiling TCR beta VDJ and CDR3. From the reads, TCRdb called clonotypes with MiXCR, one entry per CDR3 protein. Counted here are 200,000 to 300,000 distinct CDR3 sequences, roughly 80% occurring once; the ten biggest clones make up over 35%. Germline V CDR1 and CDR2: LNHNV, YYDKDF (reference sequence). Termini included, the CDR3 measures 18 amino acids. This sample was included in a study of CD8+CD57+ T cells in acquired aplastic anemia. Findings and limits, study-wide: Overlap between patients and controls comprised about 28 CD8+ CDR3 sequences.

It was patients with CD8+CD57+ cell expansion by flow cytometry who were chosen for sequencing. The rearrangement links TRBV15 to TRBJ2-7; the D call TRBD1 from the table was never checked on the DNA. The sample comprised sorted CD4+, CD8+, or CD8+CD57+ T cells (not recorded which) from PBMCs. This TCR derives from a human donor with aplastic anemia. CDR3: CATSCRSDEETQYFGPGA.